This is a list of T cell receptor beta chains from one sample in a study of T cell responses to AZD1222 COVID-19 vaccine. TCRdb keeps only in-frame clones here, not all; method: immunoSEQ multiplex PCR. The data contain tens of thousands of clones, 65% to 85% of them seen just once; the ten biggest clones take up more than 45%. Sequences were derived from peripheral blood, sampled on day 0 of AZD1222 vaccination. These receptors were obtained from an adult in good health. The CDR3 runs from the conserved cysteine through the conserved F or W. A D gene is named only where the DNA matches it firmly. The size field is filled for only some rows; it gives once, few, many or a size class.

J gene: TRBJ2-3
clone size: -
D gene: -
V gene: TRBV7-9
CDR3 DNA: TGTGCCAGCAGCCCCCAGCCTGCCGGGGGAAGAAGTGGAACGTATTTT
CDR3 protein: CASSPQPAGGRSGTYF

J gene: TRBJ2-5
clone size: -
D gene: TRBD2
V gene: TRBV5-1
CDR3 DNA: TGCGCCAGCAGCCAAGCGGCTAGCGGGGGTGAAGAGACCCAGTACTTC
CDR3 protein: CASSQAASGGEETQYF

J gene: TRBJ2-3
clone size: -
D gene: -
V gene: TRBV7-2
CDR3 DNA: TGTGCCAGCAGCTCCCCAGGGACAGATACGCAGTATTTT
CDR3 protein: CASSSPGTDTQYF

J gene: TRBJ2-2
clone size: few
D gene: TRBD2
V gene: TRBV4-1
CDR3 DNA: TGCGCCAGCAGCCAATTAACTAGCGGAGCCGAAAACACCGGGGAGCTGTTTTTT
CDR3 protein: CASSQLTSGAENTGELFF

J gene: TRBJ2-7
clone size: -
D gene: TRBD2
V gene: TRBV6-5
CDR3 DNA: TGTGCCAGCAGTTCGGGACTAGCGGTACACGAGCAGTACTTC
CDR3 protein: CASSSGLAVHEQYF

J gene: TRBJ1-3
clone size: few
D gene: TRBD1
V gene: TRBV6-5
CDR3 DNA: TGTGCCAGCAGAAGACAGGGTTTCGCTGGAAACACCATATATTTT
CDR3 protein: CASRRQGFAGNTIYF

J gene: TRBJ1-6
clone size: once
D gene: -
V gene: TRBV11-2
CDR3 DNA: TGTGCCAGCAGCTTACAGGGTAGGGGTAATTCACCCCTCCACTTT
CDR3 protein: CASSLQGRGNSPLHF

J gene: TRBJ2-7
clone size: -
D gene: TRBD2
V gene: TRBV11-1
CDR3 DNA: TGTGCCAGCAGCTTAGGGCTAGCGGGAGTTGAGCAGTACTTC
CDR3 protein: CASSLGLAGVEQYF

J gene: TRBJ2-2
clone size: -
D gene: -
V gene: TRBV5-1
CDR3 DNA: TGCGCCAGCAGAAGGACTGGGAGTGGCGGGGAGCTGTTTTTT
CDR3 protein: CASRRTGSGGELFF

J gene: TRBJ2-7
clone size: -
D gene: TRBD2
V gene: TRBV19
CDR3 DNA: TGTGCCAGTAGCCGCGCCACTAGCGGGTTCGAGCAGTACTTC
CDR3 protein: CASSRATSGFEQYF

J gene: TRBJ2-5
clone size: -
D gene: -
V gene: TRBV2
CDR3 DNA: TGTGCCAGCAGTGAAAACATCCAAGAGACCCAGTACTTC
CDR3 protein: CASSENIQETQYF

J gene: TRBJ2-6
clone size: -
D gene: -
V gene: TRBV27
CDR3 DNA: TGTGCCTCCTGGACAGCTGGGGCCAACGTCCTGACTTTC
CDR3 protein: CASWTAGANVLTF

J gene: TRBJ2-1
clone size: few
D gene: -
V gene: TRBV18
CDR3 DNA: TGTGCCAGCTCACCCTGGGATGAGCAGTTCTTC
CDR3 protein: CASSPWDEQFF

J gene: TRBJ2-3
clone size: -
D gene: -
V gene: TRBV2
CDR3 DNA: TGTGCCAGCAGCCGTGAACAGAGCACAGATACGCAGTATTTT
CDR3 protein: CASSREQSTDTQYF

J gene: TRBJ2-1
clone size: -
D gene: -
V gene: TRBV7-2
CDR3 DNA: TGTGCCAGCAGCTGGGCGGGGAGGAATGAGCAGTTCTTC
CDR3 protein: CASSWAGRNEQFF

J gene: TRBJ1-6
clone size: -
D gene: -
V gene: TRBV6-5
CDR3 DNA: TGTGCCAGCAGTTACAGGGGATACGCACCCCTCCACTTT
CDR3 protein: CASSYRGYAPLHF

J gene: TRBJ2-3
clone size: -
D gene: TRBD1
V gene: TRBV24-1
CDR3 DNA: TGTGCCACCAGTGATACGGGACAGGGTGGCACAGATACGCAGTATTTT
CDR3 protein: CATSDTGQGGTDTQYF

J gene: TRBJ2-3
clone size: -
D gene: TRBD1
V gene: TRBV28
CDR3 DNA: TGTGCCAGCAGCAATGGGGGCGGACAGGGTGCTGTCGATACGCAGTATTTT
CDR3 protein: CASSNGGGQGAVDTQYF

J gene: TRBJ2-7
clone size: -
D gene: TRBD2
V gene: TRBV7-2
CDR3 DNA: TGTGCCAGCAGCTTAGACCGGGCGGGAGGGAGCTCCTACGAGCAGTACTTC
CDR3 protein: CASSLDRAGGSSYEQYF

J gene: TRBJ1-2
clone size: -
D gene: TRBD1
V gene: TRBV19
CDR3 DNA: TGTGCCAGCTACAGGGGGCGCGGGGACTATGGCTACACCTTC
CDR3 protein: CASYRGRGDYGYTF

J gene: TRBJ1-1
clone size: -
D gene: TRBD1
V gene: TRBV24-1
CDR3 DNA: TGTGCCACCAGCCCCGGGACAGGGACCACTGAAGCTTTCTTT
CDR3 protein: CATSPGTGTTEAFF

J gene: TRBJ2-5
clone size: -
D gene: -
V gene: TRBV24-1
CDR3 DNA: TGTGCCACCAGTGACCCCGGACAGACGGAGACCCAGTACTTC
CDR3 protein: CATSDPGQTETQYF

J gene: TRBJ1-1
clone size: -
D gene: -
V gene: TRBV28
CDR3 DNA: TGTGCCTGCAGTAACATCAGGGTGGGACAAGAAGCTTTCTTT
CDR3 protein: CACSNIRVGQEAFF

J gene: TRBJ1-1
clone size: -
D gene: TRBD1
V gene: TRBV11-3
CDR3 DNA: TGTGCCAGCAGCTTAGATTGGGACAGGGGCCGAGAAAATGAAGCTTTCTTT
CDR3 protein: CASSLDWDRGRENEAFF

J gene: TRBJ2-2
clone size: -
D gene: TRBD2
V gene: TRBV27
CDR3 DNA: TGTGCCAGCAAAGGCTCTAGCGGGAGACCCACCGGGGAGCTGTTTTTT
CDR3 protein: CASKGSSGRPTGELFF

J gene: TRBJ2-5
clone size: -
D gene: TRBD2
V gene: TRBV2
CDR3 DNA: TGTGCCAGCAGACCTCTAGCGGGGGCCTACCAAGAGACCCAGTACTTC
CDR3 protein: CASRPLAGAYQETQYF

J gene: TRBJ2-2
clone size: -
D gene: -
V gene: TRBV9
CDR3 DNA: TGTGCCAGCAGCATGACAGGAAGCCACACCGGGGAGCTGTTTTTT
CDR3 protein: CASSMTGSHTGELFF

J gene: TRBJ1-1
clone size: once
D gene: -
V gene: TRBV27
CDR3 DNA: TGTGCCAGCAGTTTAACAAGTATGAACACTGAAGCTTTCTTT
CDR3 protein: CASSLTSMNTEAFF

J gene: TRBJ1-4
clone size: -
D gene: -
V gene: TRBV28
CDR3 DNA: TGTGCCAGCAGTGCAATGAGGGCAACTAATGAAAAACTGTTTTTT
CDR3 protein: CASSAMRATNEKLFF

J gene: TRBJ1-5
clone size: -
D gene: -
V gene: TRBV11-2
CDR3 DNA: TGTGCCAGCAGCCCGGTGGGGGGCGGTCAGCCCCAGCATTTT
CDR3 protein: CASSPVGGGQPQHF

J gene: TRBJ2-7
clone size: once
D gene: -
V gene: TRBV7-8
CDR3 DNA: TGTGCCAGCACCCCACCCGGACTGGTCTACGAGCAGTACTTC
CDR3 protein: CASTPPGLVYEQYF

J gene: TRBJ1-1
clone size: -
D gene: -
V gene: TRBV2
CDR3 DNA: TGTGCCAGCAGTTCGGACACGAACACTGAAGCTTTCTTT
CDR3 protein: CASSSDTNTEAFF

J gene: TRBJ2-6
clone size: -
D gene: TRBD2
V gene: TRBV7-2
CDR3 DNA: TGTGCCAGCAGCTTAGTACCTCTAGCGGGGGGTACTGGGGCCAACGTCCTGACTTTC
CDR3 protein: CASSLVPLAGGTGANVLTF

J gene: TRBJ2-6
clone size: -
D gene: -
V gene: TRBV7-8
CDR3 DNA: TGTGCCAGCAGCAGGGGCTTGGGAGGGGCCAACGTCCTGACTTTC
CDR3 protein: CASSRGLGGANVLTF

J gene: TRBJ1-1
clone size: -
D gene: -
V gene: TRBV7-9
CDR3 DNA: TGTGCCAGCAGCCCTATGGGGAACACTGAAGCTTTCTTT
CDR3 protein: CASSPMGNTEAFF

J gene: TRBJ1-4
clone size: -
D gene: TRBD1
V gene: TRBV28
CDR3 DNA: TGTGCCAGCAGCCAAGGGGGCAGCCTTAATGAAAAACTGTTTTTT
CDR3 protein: CASSQGGSLNEKLFF

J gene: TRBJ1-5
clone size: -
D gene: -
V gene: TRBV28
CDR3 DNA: TGTGCCAGCAGTTTATTTGGCTATAGCAATCAGCCCCAGCATTTT
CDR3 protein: CASSLFGYSNQPQHF

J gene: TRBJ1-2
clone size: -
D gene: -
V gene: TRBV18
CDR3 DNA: TGTGCCAGCTCACCATCGGATCAGGGGTATGGCTACACCTTC
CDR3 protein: CASSPSDQGYGYTF

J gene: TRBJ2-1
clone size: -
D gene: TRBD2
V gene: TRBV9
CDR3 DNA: TGTGCCAGCAGCGTAGGGCCCGGGACTAGCGGCAATGAGCAGTTCTTC
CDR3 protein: CASSVGPGTSGNEQFF

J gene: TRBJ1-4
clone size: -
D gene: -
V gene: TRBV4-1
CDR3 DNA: TGCGCCAGCAGCCAACGGACAGCCCTTAATGAAAAACTGTTTTTT
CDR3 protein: CASSQRTALNEKLFF

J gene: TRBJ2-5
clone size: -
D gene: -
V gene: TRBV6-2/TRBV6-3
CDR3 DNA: TGTGCCAGCAGTCGGGACCTTGAGACCCAGTACTTC
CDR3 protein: CASSRDLETQYF

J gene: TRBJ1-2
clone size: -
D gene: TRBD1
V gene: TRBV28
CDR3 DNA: TGTGCCAGCAGTTCGGGACAGGGAGGCTACACCTTC
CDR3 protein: CASSSGQGGYTF

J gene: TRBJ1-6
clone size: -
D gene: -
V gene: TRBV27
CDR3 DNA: TGTGCCAGCAGCTCCGTTTATAATTCACCCCTCCACTTT
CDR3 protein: CASSSVYNSPLHF

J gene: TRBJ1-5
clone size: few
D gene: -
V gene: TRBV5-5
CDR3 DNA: TGTGCCAGCAGCTCGTCCATGGGACAGCCCCAGCATTTT
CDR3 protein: CASSSSMGQPQHF

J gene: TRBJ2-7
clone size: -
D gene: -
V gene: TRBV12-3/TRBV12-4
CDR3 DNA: TGTGCCAGCAGTTTACAGGGCTACGAGCAGTACTTC
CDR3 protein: CASSLQGYEQYF

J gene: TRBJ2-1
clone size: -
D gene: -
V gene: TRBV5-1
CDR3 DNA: TGCGCCAGCAGTAGTGGGGGAGCCTACAATGAGCAGTTCTTC
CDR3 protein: CASSSGGAYNEQFF